This TCR beta chain originates from a study of shared clonotypes between healthy human individuals. Clones were read by immunoSEQ multiplex PCR, and TCRdb kept only the in-frame ones, dropping some. The sample holds millions of clones, roughly 92% seen once. This clone was counted a single time. The identical CDR3 is also encoded by other nucleotide sequences in the sample. V gave up 6 bases and J gave up 0 bases; unmatched junction bases: 0. The CDR3 extends over 13 amino acids. Germline loops: CDR1 MNHNS, CDR2 SASEGT. The receptor was derived from a man younger than 35 in good health. Sequencing was carried out using naive CD4+ T cells sorted from blood. This sample's subset: CD45RA+ positively selected. The J gene is TRBJ1-1, the V gene TRBV6-1; 8 bases match TRBD1. The CDR3 bases are TGTGCCAGCAGGGGACAGGTGAACACTGAAGCTTTCTTT. It yields the protein CASRGQVNTEAFF.